This T cell receptor beta chain was recorded in a study of CD8+ T cells in alopecia areata. V trimming: 3 bases; J trimming: 6 bases; junction bases outside the gene matches: 7. The CDR3 contains 15 residues. Germline assignment: CDR1 MRHNA and CDR2 SNTAGT. RNA was extracted and reverse transcribed into cDNA as the sequencing template. Data came from immunoSEQ multiplex PCR; TCRdb stores just in-frame clones and leaves some out. The repertoire includes about 180,000 clones, 40% to 65% of them detected once, and 10% sits in the top ten. Described treatment: oral pan-JAK inhibitor, 5-10 mg twice daily. The TCR sequence derives from a human donor with alopecia areata. Here the sequenced sample was CD8+ T cells sorted from blood, taken between weeks 51 and 52, from a patient treated with tofacitinib. This chain connects TRBV6-4 to TRBJ2-1, with 8 bases aligning to TRBD1. CDR3 protein: CASSEAAGGFNEQFF. The DNA for the CDR3 is TGTGCCAGCAGTGAGGCGGCAGGGGGCTTCAATGAGCAGTTCTTC.